This entry is about one T cell receptor beta chain. This sample stems from a study of technical replicates of blood from a handful of donors. Repertoires were generated with immunoSEQ multiplex PCR, while TCRdb's copy carries only in-frame clones and drops some. This sample yields about 97,000 clones, of which approximately 96% are seen a single time; about 0.39% belongs to the top ten. The CDR3 is 16 amino acids. The germline V gene encodes CDR1 SGHRS and CDR2 YFSETQ. V was pared by 0 bases and J by 8 bases, with 7 bases of the junction left unmatched. The V and J genes are TRBV5-1 and TRBJ2-1; 11 bases match TRBD2. The sample was T cells isolated from PBMCs. The receptor was isolated from a human donor in good health. CDR3 sequence reads: CASSLDATSGIDEQFF. The CDR3 coding sequence is TGCGCCAGCAGCTTGGATGCGACTAGCGGGATCGATGAGCAGTTCTTC. Full variable domain (remainder filled in from reference TRBV5-1 and TRBJ2-1): KAGVTQTPRYLIKTRGQQVTLSCSPISGHRSVSWYQQTPGQGLQFLFEYFSETQRNKGNFPGRFSGRQFSNSRSEMNVSTLELGDSALYLCASSLDATSGIDEQFFGPGTRLTVL.